This is a list of T cell receptor beta chains from one sample in a study of T cell responses to AZD1222 COVID-19 vaccine. The data were produced by immunoSEQ multiplex PCR, yet TCRdb's version contains in-frame clones alone and is incomplete. Found here are 75,000 to 100,000 clones, approximately 94% of them singletons; the top ten hold roughly 13%. The input for sequencing was peripheral blood, taken on day 0 of AZD1222 vaccination. These receptors came from an adult in good health. The CDR3 runs from the conserved cysteine through the conserved F or W. The D gene is left open where the match is weak. For some rows the clone size is stated as once, few or many, or as a class when expanded; others skip it.

clone_size,v_call,j_call,d_call,cdr3_aa,cdr3_nt
once,TRBV5-4,TRBJ1-2,NA,CASSLRGVFGYTF,TGTGCCAGCAGCCTTAGGGGGGTCTTCGGCTACACCTTC
NA,TRBV6-5,TRBJ1-3,NA,CASSYGNTIYF,TGTGCCAGCAGTTACGGAAACACCATATATTTT
once,TRBV30,TRBJ1-2,NA,CAWSGGGPGYTF,TGTGCCTGGAGTGGCGGGGGGCCTGGCTACACCTTC
NA,TRBV4-2,TRBJ1-5,NA,CASSQEGGNSNQPQHF,TGTGCCAGCAGCCAAGAAGGCGGGAATTCGAATCAGCCCCAGCATTTT
NA,TRBV24-1,TRBJ2-1,NA,CATSARRGGGTNEQFF,TGTGCCACCAGTGCCCGAAGGGGAGGGGGAACCAATGAGCAGTTCTTC
NA,TRBV7-2,TRBJ1-2,TRBD1,CASSVTQGAGYGYTF,TGTGCCAGCAGCGTCACACAGGGGGCTGGCTATGGCTACACCTTC
NA,TRBV19,TRBJ1-1,NA,CASSIGTVNTEAFF,TGTGCCAGTAGTATAGGGACCGTGAACACTGAAGCTTTCTTT
NA,TRBV5-1,TRBJ2-5,TRBD1,CASSSIDPGQEQETQYF,TGCGCCAGCAGCTCGATAGATCCGGGACAGGAACAAGAGACCCAGTACTTC
NA,TRBV19,TRBJ2-2,NA,CASSIGLSRAGELFF,TGTGCCAGTAGTATTGGATTGAGTCGGGCCGGGGAGCTGTTTTTT
NA,TRBV6-4,TRBJ1-6,NA,CASSEWRGGNSPLHF,TGTGCCAGCAGTGAATGGAGGGGGGGAAATTCACCCCTCCACTTT
NA,TRBV9,TRBJ1-4,TRBD1,CASSPETGGSEKLFF,TGTGCCAGCAGCCCAGAGACAGGGGGCAGTGAAAAACTGTTTTTT
NA,TRBV5-5,TRBJ2-5,TRBD2,CASSFWTSETQYF,TGTGCCAGCAGCTTCTGGACTAGCGAGACCCAGTACTTC
many,TRBV18,TRBJ1-2,NA,CASSQNRDTTNYGYTF,TGTGCCAGCTCACAAAACCGGGACACAACTAACTATGGCTACACCTTC
once,TRBV29-1,TRBJ1-2,NA,CSVLISTEEGYTF,TGCAGCGTTCTAATCTCCACAGAGGAGGGCTACACCTTC
NA,TRBV7-2,TRBJ2-3,NA,CASSLEGSFIDTQYF,TGTGCCAGCAGCTTAGAGGGGTCGTTCATAGATACGCAGTATTTT
NA,TRBV3-1/TRBV3-2,TRBJ1-1,NA,CASSPRAVRSTEAFF,TGTGCCAGCAGCCCAAGAGCAGTTCGGAGCACTGAAGCTTTCTTT